A single sample is the source of the 13 T cell receptor beta chains below, sequenced in a study of blood T cell repertoires in COVID-19. TCRdb keeps only in-frame clones here, not all; method: immunoSEQ multiplex PCR. The data contain 130,000 to 150,000 clones, approximately 85% of them singletons. The specimen was peripheral blood. The receptors derive from an older woman with COVID-19, enrolled during active disease.

The chain recombines TRBV12-3 or TRBV12-4 with TRBJ1-1; D unclear. The CDR3 runs to 12 residues. Trimming pared 5 bases from V and 6 bases from J, leaving 10 bases between. The CDR3 region has the DNA TGTGCCAGCAGTATCGACCAGGCTGAAGCTTTCTTT. It specifies CASSIDQAEAFF.

The V gene is TRBV4-3, the J gene TRBJ2-5; maybe TRBD1 (6 bases). Germline V gene lookup returns CDR1 LGHNA and CDR2 YSLEER. Deletions cut 2 bases from V and 0 bases from J, with 13 bases between. The CDR3 contains 16 residues. The CDR3 DNA reads as TGCGCCAGCAGCCAATGGGACAAAAATTACCAAGAGACCCAGTACTTC. Translated, it gives CASSQWDKNYQETQYF.

V gene TRBV19 combines with J gene TRBJ2-7; 14 nucleotides line up with TRBD2. There are 16 residues in the CDR3. In germline, CDR1 is LNHDA, CDR2 SQIVND (reference sequence). Trimming at V came to 5 bases and at J to 2 bases, leaving 5 bases not matched to a gene. Written as DNA, the CDR3 is TGTGCCAGTAGTTTCGGGACTAGCGGGGGAACCTACGAGCAGTACTTC. It codes for CASSFGTSGGTYEQYF.

This clone appeared once. The CDR3 spells CASAYRGRNYGYTF. CDR3 in DNA: TGTGCCAGCGCGTACAGGGGACGTAACTATGGCTACACCTTC. V and J are TRBV6-5 and TRBJ1-2; the match to TRBD1 covers 7 bases. CDR1 is MNHEY and CDR2 is SVGAGI in the germline V gene. The CDR3 runs to 14 residues. Trimming cost V 8 bases and J 1 base; bases outside gene matches: 7.

This chain links TRBV5-4 with TRBJ1-5; possibly TRBD1 for D (5 bases). With 0 bases removed from V and 7 bases from J, the gap between germline ends came to 14 bases. There are 15 residues in the CDR3. Germline-derived CDR1 and CDR2 are SGHNT and YYREEE (reference sequence). The CDR3: CASSLERRGGQPQHF. Here the CDR3 DNA reads TGTGCCAGCAGCTTGGAACGGAGGGGCGGGCAGCCCCAGCATTTT.

The chain combines TRBV7-9 with TRBJ1-1; perhaps TRBD1 as D (5 bases). V lost 2 bases, J lost 4 bases, and 17 bases lay in between. This CDR3 spans 16 amino acids. Germline CDR1 reads SEHNR; CDR2 reads FQNEAQ (reference sequence). CDR3 sequence: CASSLRATGMSTEAFF. The DNA of the CDR3 is TGTGCCAGCAGCTTAAGGGCTACAGGAATGTCCACTGAAGCTTTCTTT.

This chain joins TRBV10-1 and TRBJ1-1; perhaps TRBD1 as D (6 bases). Per the germline V gene, CDR1 is WNHNN and CDR2 is SYGVQD (reference sequence). The CDR3 runs to 13 residues. Trimming left V 3 bases short and J 4 bases short, with 9 bases between. CDR3 amino acids: CASSETGSTEAFF. The DNA for the CDR3 is TGCGCCAGCAGTGAAACAGGGAGCACTGAAGCTTTCTTT.

This chain links TRBV14 with TRBJ2-2, with D tentatively TRBD1 (5 bases). The CDR3 totals 15 residues. The germline V gene encodes CDR1 SGHDN and CDR2 FVKESK. V was shortened by 4 bases and J by 2 bases, with 11 bases between the two germline ends. The CDR3 loop is CASSLRRANTGELFF. Written as DNA, the CDR3 is TGTGCCAGCAGCCTCCGCAGGGCAAACACCGGGGAGCTGTTTTTT.

The chain couples TRBV9 to TRBJ2-2, with 8 bases identical to TRBD1. Germline CDR1 and CDR2: SGDLS and YYNGEE. V gave up 6 bases and J gave up 7 bases; unmatched junction bases: 17. This CDR3 has 17 residues. CDR3 sequence (DNA): TGTGCCAGCACAACCACGCCATCGACAGGGGTTGTCGGGGAGCTGTTTTTT. This encodes CASTTTPSTGVVGELFF.

This clone was observed a handful of times. The gene calls are TRBV4-3 and TRBJ2-3; 9 bases are shared with TRBD1. The CDR3 runs 17 residues. The V segment lost 3 bases and the J segment 6 bases; nucleotides outside the gene matches: 13. The germline V gene encodes CDR1 LGHNA and CDR2 YSLEER. CDR3 sequence: CASSQILNRGLWDTQYF. The CDR3 bases are TGCGCCAGCAGCCAGATCTTAAACAGGGGGCTATGGGATACGCAGTATTTT.

This chain connects TRBV7-7 to TRBJ2-1; 9 positions agree with TRBD1. Germline CDR1 reads SSHAT; CDR2 reads FNYEAQ (reference sequence). V trimming: 5 bases; J trimming: 6 bases; junction bases outside the gene matches: 8. The CDR3 totals 15 residues. CDR3 sequence: CASSQSGTGSNEQFF. CDR3 DNA sequence: TGTGCCAGCAGCCAATCCGGGACAGGGAGCAATGAGCAGTTCTTC.

The J gene is TRBJ1-1, the V gene TRBV5-8, with D perhaps TRBD1 (6 bases). The CDR3 extends over 16 amino acids. Per the germline V gene, CDR1 is SGHTS and CDR2 is YDEGEE. The V and J ends lost 1 base and 0 bases respectively, with 13 bases between them. The DNA of the CDR3 is TGTGCCAGCAGCTTGCGACAGGTTTCCTTGAACACTGAAGCTTTCTTT. Its protein product is CASSLRQVSLNTEAFF.

This sequence joins TRBV27 and TRBJ2-7; tentative D call: TRBD1 (6 bases). The CDR3 is 14 amino acids. Trimming shortened V by 3 bases and J by 0 bases, and 9 bases separated the two germline ends. Germline CDR1 MNHEY, CDR2 SMNVEV (reference sequence). CDR3: CASSFRGSSYEQYF. The CDR3 DNA follows: TGTGCCAGCAGTTTCAGGGGAAGCTCCTACGAGCAGTACTTC.